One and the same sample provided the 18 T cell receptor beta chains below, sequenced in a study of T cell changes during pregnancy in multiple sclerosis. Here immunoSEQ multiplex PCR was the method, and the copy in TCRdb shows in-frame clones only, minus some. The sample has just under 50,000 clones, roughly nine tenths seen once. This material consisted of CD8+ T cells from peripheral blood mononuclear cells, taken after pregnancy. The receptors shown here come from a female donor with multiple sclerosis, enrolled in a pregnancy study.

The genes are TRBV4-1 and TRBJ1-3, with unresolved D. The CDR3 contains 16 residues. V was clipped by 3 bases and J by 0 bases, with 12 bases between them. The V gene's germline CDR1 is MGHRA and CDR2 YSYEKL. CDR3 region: CASSHLETLSGNTIYF. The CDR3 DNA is TGCGCCAGCAGCCACCTGGAGACCCTCTCTGGAAACACCATATATTTT.

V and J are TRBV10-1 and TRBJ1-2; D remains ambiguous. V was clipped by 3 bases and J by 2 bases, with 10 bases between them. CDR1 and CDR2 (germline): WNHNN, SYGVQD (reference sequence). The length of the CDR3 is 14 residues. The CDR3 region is CASSEDGKNYGYTF. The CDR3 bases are TGCGCCAGCAGTGAAGACGGGAAGAACTATGGCTACACCTTC.

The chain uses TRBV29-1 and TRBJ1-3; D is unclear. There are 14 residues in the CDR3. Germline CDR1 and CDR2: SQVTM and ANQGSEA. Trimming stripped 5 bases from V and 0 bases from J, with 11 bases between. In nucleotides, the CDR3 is TGCAGCGTTACCGCCTATAGCTCTGGAAACACCATATATTTT. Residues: CSVTAYSSGNTIYF.

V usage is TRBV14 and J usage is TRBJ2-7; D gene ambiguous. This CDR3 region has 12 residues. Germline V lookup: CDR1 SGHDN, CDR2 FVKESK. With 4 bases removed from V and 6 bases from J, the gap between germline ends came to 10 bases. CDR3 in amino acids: CASSLHRFEQYF. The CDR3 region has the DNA TGTGCCAGCAGCCTCCACCGGTTCGAGCAGTACTTC.

The CDR3 region has the DNA TGTGCCAGCAGCGTGAGTTCCGGACAGGGGAATGAAAAACTGTTTTTT. It translates to CASSVSSGQGNEKLFF. The rearrangement links TRBV9 to TRBJ1-4; 9 bases fit TRBD1. With V trimmed by 2 bases and J by 5 bases, 7 bases remained unmatched. This CDR3 is built from 16 residues. The germline V gene has CDR1 SGDLS and CDR2 YYNGEE.

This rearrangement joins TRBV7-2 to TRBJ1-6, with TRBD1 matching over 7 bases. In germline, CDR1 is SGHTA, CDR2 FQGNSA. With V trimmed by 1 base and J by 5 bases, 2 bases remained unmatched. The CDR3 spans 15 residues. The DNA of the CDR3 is TGTGCCAGCAGCTTAGGGGACAGAGATAATTCACCCCTCCACTTT. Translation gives CASSLGDRDNSPLHF. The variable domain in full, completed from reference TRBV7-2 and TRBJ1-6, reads GAGVSQSPSNKVTEKGKDVELRCDPISGHTALYWYRQSLGQGLEFLIYFQGNSAPDKSGLPSDRFSAERTGGSVSTLTIQRTQQEDSAVYLCASSLGDRDNSPLHFGNGTRLTVT.

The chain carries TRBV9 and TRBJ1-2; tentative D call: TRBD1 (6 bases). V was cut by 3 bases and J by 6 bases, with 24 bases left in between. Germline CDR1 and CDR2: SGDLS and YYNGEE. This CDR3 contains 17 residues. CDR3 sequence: CASSGFGATGTYHGYTF. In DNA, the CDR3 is TGTGCCAGCAGCGGCTTCGGTGCCACAGGGACCTATCATGGCTACACCTTC. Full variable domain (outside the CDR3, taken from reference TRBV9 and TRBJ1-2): DSGVTQTPKHLITATGQRVTLRCSPRSGDLSVYWYQQSLDQGLQFLIQYYNGEERAKGNILERFSAQQFPDLHSELNLSSLELGDSALYFCASSGFGATGTYHGYTFGSGTRLTVV.

This chain's CDR3 is CASSSGQGIYEQYF. The CDR3 coding sequence is TGTGCCAGCAGTTCCGGACAGGGGATCTACGAGCAGTACTTC. J is TRBJ2-7 and V is TRBV6-6; TRBD1 matches at 9 bases. CDR1 and CDR2 (germline): MNHNY, SVGAGI (reference sequence). There are 14 residues in the CDR3. Trimming took 4 bases from V and 3 from J; bases not matched to a gene: 4.

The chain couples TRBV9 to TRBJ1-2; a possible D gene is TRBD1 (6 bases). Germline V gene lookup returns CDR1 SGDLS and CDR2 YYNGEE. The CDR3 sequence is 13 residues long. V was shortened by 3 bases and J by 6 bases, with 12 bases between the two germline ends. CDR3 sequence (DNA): TGTGCCAGCAGCGCCGGGACACCGAATGGCTACACCTTC. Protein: CASSAGTPNGYTF.

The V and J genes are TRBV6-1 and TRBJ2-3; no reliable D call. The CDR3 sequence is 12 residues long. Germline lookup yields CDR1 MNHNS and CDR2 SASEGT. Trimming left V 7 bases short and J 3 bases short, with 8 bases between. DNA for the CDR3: TGTGCCAGCAACGCAGGAACAGATACGCAGTATTTT. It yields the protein CASNAGTDTQYF.

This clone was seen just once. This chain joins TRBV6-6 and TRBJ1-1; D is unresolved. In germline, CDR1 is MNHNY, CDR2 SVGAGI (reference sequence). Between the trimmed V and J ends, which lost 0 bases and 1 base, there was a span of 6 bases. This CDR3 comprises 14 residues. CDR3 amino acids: CASSYSTGNTEAFF. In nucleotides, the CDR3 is TGTGCCAGCAGTTACTCTACCGGGAACACTGAAGCTTTCTTT.

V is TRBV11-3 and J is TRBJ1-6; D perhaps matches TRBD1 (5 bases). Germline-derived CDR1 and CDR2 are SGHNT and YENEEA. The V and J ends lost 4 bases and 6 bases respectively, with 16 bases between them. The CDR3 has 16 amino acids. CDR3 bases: TGTGCCAGCAGCTCTGGGCCCCCCGGGGGTAATTCACCCCTCCACTTT. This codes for CASSSGPPGGNSPLHF.

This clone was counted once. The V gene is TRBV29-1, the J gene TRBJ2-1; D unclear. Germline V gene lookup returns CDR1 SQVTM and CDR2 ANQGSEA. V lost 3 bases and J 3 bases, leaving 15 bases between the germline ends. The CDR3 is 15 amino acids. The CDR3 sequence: CSVDSVGLYYNEQFF. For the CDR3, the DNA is TGCAGCGTTGATTCAGTGGGCCTATACTACAATGAGCAGTTCTTC.

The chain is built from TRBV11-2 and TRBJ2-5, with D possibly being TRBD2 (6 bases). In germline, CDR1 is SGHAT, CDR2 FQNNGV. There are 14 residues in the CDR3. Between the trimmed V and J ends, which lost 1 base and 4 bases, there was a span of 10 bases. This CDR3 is CASSLGRGGETQYF. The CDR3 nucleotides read TGTGCCAGCAGCTTAGGGCGGGGAGGAGAGACCCAGTACTTC.

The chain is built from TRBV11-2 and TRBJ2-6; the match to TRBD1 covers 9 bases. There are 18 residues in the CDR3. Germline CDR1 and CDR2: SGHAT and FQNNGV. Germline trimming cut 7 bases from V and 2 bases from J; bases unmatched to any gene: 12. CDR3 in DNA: TGTGCCAGCACCAACGGCCGGGACAGGGCGCCTGGGGCCAACGTCCTGACTTTC. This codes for CASTNGRDRAPGANVLTF.

The CDR3 spells CASSGDGTSGALRTDTQYF. The CDR3 DNA sequence: TGTGCCAGCAGCGGGGACGGGACTAGCGGGGCCCTTCGCACAGATACGCAGTATTTT. J is TRBJ2-3 and V is TRBV11-2; 13 bases are shared with TRBD2. The ends lost 5 bases at V and 1 base at J; junction bases unmatched: 12. Germline CDR1 is SGHAT and CDR2 is FQNNGV. The CDR3 totals 19 residues.

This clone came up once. The CDR3 DNA is TGTGCCAGCAGTGAATCAGGAGAAGGAGAGGGTCGAGAGACCCAGTACTTC. It yields the protein CASSESGEGEGRETQYF. J is TRBJ2-5 and V is TRBV25-1; D is possibly TRBD2 (5 bases). Trimming pared 1 base from V and 4 bases from J, leaving 19 bases between. The CDR3 totals 17 residues. CDR1 and CDR2 (germline): MGHDK, SYGVNS.

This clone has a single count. As DNA, the CDR3 is TGCGCCAGCAGCGAGCAGGGTTACGAGCAGTACTTC. Protein product: CASSEQGYEQYF. This rearrangement joins TRBV5-1 to TRBJ2-7; perhaps TRBD1 as D (5 bases). The CDR3 is made up of 12 amino acids. Germline V gene sequence: CDR1 SGHRS, CDR2 YFSETQ. Deletions cut 4 bases from V and 4 bases from J, with 9 bases between.